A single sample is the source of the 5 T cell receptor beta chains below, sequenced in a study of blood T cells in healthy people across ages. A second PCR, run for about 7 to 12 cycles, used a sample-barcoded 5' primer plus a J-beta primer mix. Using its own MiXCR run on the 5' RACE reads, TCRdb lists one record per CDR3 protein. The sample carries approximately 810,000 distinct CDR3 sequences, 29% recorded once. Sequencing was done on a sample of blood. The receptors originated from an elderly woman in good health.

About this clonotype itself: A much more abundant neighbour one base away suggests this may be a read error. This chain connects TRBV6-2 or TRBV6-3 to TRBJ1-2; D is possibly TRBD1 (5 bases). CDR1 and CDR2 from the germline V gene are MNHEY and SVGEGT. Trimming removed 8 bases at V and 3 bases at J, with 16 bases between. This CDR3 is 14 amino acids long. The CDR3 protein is CASGPRQWDYGYTF. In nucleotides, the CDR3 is TGTGCCAGCGGGCCAAGACAGTGGGACTATGGCTACACCTTC.

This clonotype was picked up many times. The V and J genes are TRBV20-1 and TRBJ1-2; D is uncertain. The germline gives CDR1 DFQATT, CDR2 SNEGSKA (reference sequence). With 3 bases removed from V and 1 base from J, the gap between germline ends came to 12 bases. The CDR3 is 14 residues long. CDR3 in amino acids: CSASSQNLNYGYTF. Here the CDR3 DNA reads TGCAGTGCTAGTTCCCAGAACCTTAACTATGGCTACACCTTC.

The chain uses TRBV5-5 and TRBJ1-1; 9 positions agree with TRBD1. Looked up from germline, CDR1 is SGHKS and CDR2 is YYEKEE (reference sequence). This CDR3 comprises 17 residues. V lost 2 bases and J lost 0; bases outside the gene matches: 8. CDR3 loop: CASSFIGTGYMNTEAFF. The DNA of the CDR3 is TGTGCCAGCAGCTTTATAGGGACAGGGTACATGAACACTGAAGCTTTCTTT.

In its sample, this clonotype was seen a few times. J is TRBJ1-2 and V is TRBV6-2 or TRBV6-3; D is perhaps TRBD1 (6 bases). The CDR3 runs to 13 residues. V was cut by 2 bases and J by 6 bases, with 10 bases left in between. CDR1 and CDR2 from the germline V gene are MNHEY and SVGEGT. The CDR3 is CASSYLRGDGYTF. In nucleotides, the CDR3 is TGTGCCAGCAGTTACCTCAGGGGTGATGGCTACACCTTC.

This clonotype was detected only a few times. The DNA for the CDR3 is TGTGCCAGCAGCCCCGGGACAGGGTTTAGTTTCACCGGGGAGCTGTTTTTT. Translating gives CASSPGTGFSFTGELFF. The rearrangement joins TRBV7-9 to TRBJ2-2; 9 bases match TRBD1. The CDR3 is 17 amino acids. Germline V lookup: CDR1 SEHNR, CDR2 FQNEAQ (reference sequence). The V and J ends lost 5 bases and 4 bases, in that order; junction bases with no gene match: 11.